This record looks at one T cell receptor beta chain sequence and its context. Its antigen remains unidentified. With the read ending 3 residues before the CDR3 end, the germline J gene is used to fill in that end. Germline V gives CDR1 DFQATT, CDR2 SNEGSKA (reference sequence). The junction had 4 bases not matched to a gene; V was cut back by 3 bases and J by 0 bases. The CDR3 consists of 15 residues. The entry originates in a study of Tregs in tolerant kidney transplant recipients. Using immunoSEQ multiplex PCR, the repertoire was profiled, and TCRdb retains in-frame clones only, with some absent. The record lists around 30,000 clones, of which the ten most abundant hold roughly 2%. Related graft donors supplied nonmyeloablative bone marrow transplants, and mixed chimerism was transient. Overall study results and limits: Activated donor B cell expansion appeared to reveal the most relevant donor-specific TCRbeta repertoire. Validation in larger populations is needed because few patients were studied. Tolerant patients' donor-specific Tregs expanded beyond overall Tregs, suggesting antigen-driven growth. This study did not directly address biological reproducibility.

This TCR came from a human patient who received a combined kidney and bone marrow transplant. Some T cells may possibly be graft donor cells. V gene TRBV20-1 combines with J gene TRBJ2-2, with TRBD1 matching over 7 bases. Sequences were derived from CD4+ T cells from blood (PBMCs), sampled 24 months after the transplant. The sequenced CDR3 bases are TGCAGTGCTAGCGCCCAGGGGGCGAACACCGGGGAG. Translating gives CSASAQGANTGE. The whole CDR3 region reads CSASAQGANTGELFF.